Following are 21 T cell receptor beta chains from one sample sequenced in a study of identical twins. MiXCR was run by TCRdb on the 5' RACE reads, yielding one entry per CDR3 protein. The data contain 250,000 to 300,000 distinct CDR3 sequences, about 9% of them singletons. The sample was also linked to a second study, of yellow fever vaccine responses in identical twins.

Sample: CD8+ T cells sorted from blood. These receptors came from a woman aged 18-35 years in good health.

The rearrangement uses TRBV9 and TRBJ2-5, with 8 bases identical to TRBD2. Trimming took 4 bases from V and 2 from J; bases not matched to a gene: 13. In germline, CDR1 is SGDLS, CDR2 YYNGEE. CDR3 size: 17 residues. The DNA for the CDR3 is TGTGCCAGCAGCCTCGCGGCTGCGGGGGGCCGACAAGAGACCCAGTACTTC. The encoded protein is CASSLAAAGGRQETQYF.

This clonotype was seen ten or more times. V is TRBV9 and J is TRBJ2-2, with 7 bases identical to TRBD1. The V gene's germline CDR1 is SGDLS and CDR2 YYNGEE. J lost 3 bases, V lost 0 bases, and 8 bases had no gene match. The CDR3 covers 17 residues. The CDR3 region is CASSVGPRGKDTGELFF. CDR3 nucleotides: TGTGCCAGCAGCGTAGGTCCCAGGGGGAAGGACACCGGGGAGCTGTTTTTT.

The chain couples TRBV7-8 to TRBJ2-7, with TRBD1 identical over 9 bases. CDR1 and CDR2 (germline): SGHVS, FQNEAQ. J gave up 5 bases and V 0 bases, and 8 bases lay outside the gene matches. CDR3 length: 16 amino acids. CDR3 region: CASSLASGQGPNEQYF. DNA of the CDR3: TGTGCCAGCAGCTTAGCTTCGGGACAGGGACCCAACGAGCAGTACTTC.

This clonotype was picked up a small number of times. The CDR3 DNA reads as TGCAGTGCTAGAGATATTGAACGGGAGTACTACGAGCAGTACTTC. This sequence encodes CSARDIEREYYEQYF. This chain uses TRBV20-1 with TRBJ2-7; possibly TRBD2 for D (6 bases). Trimming left V 0 bases short and J 3 bases short, with 15 bases between. The CDR3 is made up of 15 amino acids. Germline CDR1 DFQATT, CDR2 SNEGSKA (reference sequence).

The CDR3 spells CASKKGLAGDGWIYEQYF. The CDR3 DNA sequence: TGCGCCAGCAAAAAGGGACTAGCGGGAGATGGGTGGATCTACGAGCAGTACTTC. The chain carries TRBV10-2 and TRBJ2-7; TRBD2 matches at 14 bases. CDR1 is WSHSY and CDR2 is SAAADI in the germline V gene. This CDR3 comprises 18 residues. With V trimmed by 7 bases and J by 3 bases, 14 bases remained unmatched.

This clonotype came up a few times. This rearrangement joins TRBV13 to TRBJ1-1; D gene unclear. The CDR3 totals 15 residues. Trimming shortened V by 0 bases and J by 0 bases, and 8 bases separated the two germline ends. The V gene's germline CDR1 is PRHDT and CDR2 FYEKMQ (reference sequence). DNA of the CDR3: TGTGCCAGCAGCTTAGGTCGGGCGATGAACACTGAAGCTTTCTTT. Encoded protein: CASSLGRAMNTEAFF.

In nucleotides, the CDR3 is TGCAGTGCTAGGGGCCTAGCGGGAGATATAGAGACCCAGTACTTC. This sequence encodes CSARGLAGDIETQYF. The genes are TRBV20-1 and TRBJ2-5; 10 positions match TRBD2. With 3 bases clipped from V and 4 bases from J, the junction kept 8 bases outside the gene matches. The V gene's germline CDR1 is DFQATT and CDR2 SNEGSKA (reference sequence). The CDR3 covers 15 residues.

This clonotype has more than one count but fewer than ten. The rearrangement uses TRBV9 and TRBJ2-7, with TRBD1 as a possible D gene (6 bases). Trimming left V 4 bases short and J 4 bases short, with 15 bases between. CDR1 and CDR2 from the germline V gene are SGDLS and YYNGEE. The CDR3 extends over 14 amino acids. DNA of the CDR3: TGTGCCAGCAGCTTATGGGACACCGCGTACGAGCAGTACTTC. Residues: CASSLWDTAYEQYF.

This clonotype was picked up many times. This CDR3 is CATSRGGDGVQETQYF. The CDR3 nucleotides are TGTGCCACCAGCAGAGGGGGGGACGGGGTACAAGAGACCCAGTACTTC. The V and J genes are TRBV15 and TRBJ2-5; TRBD2 is a possible D gene (6 bases). Trimming stripped 1 base from V and 2 bases from J, with 14 bases between. The CDR3 is made up of 16 amino acids. The germline V gene encodes CDR1 LNHNV and CDR2 YYDKDF (reference sequence).

This clonotype was seen a handful of times. Written as DNA, the CDR3 is TGTGCCAGCACCGGGTTTATCTCTGGGGCCAACGTCCTGACTTTC. It specifies CASTGFISGANVLTF. This sequence joins TRBV12-3 or TRBV12-4 and TRBJ2-6; D ambiguous. This CDR3 has 15 residues. V lost 7 bases, J lost 0 bases, and 10 bases lay in between.

This clonotype occurred many times. The rearrangement joins TRBV3-1 to TRBJ2-7; 7 bases are a match to TRBD1. Germline V CDR1 and CDR2: LGHDT, YNNKEL (reference sequence). CDR3 length: 14 amino acids. Unmatched junction bases numbered 6, after V lost 5 bases and J lost 2 bases. CDR3 sequence reads: CASSVRTGAYEQYF. CDR3 DNA: TGTGCCAGCAGCGTCCGGACAGGAGCCTACGAGCAGTACTTC.

The sample holds many counts of this clonotype. The chain uses TRBV7-8 and TRBJ2-7; 9 nucleotides align to TRBD1. The CDR3 totals 15 residues. Germline V CDR1 and CDR2: SGHVS, FQNEAQ. V was pared by 5 bases and J by 6 bases, with 11 bases of the junction left unmatched. The CDR3 DNA is TGTGCCAGCAGCCAATGGGGACAGGGATTTGCCGAGCAGTACTTC. This gives the protein CASSQWGQGFAEQYF.

Ten or more counts support this clonotype. The chain joins TRBV7-8 to TRBJ2-3; TRBD2 aligns across 8 bases. Trimming took 5 bases from V and 4 from J; bases not matched to a gene: 8. Germline lookup yields CDR1 SGHVS and CDR2 FQNEAQ. The length of the CDR3 is 15 residues. The CDR3 sequence: CASSKGLVQADTQYF. In nucleotides, the CDR3 is TGTGCCAGCAGCAAGGGACTAGTTCAGGCAGATACGCAGTATTTT. Combining the CDR3 with reference TRBV7-8 and TRBJ2-3 gives the whole variable domain GAGVSQSPRYKVAKRGQDVALRCDPISGHVSLFWYQQALGQGPEFLTYFQNEAQLDKSGLPSDRFFAERPEGSVSTLKIQRTQQEDSAVYLCASSKGLVQADTQYFGPGTRLTVL.

In the case of this clonotype: A read error may be the cause here, since a much bigger clone is one base away. V usage is TRBV20-1 and J usage is TRBJ2-1; D is unresolved. The CDR3 loop spans 16 amino acids. Trimming took 7 bases from V and 3 from J, leaving 22 bases between them. The germline gives CDR1 DFQATT, CDR2 SNEGSKA (reference sequence). The CDR3 DNA sequence: TGCAGTGTGGATTCCGACGATGGACGCGTCTACAATGAGCAGTTCTTC. Its protein is CSVDSDDGRVYNEQFF.

The rearrangement joins TRBV6-5 to TRBJ1-2; D is perhaps TRBD1 (5 bases). The CDR3 runs 16 residues. The V end lost 0 bases, the J end lost 3 bases, and 14 bases lay between the germline ends. The V gene's germline CDR1 is MNHEY and CDR2 SVGAGI. CDR3 coding DNA: TGTGCCAGCAGTTACTCGAAGTCGGGGCGGGACTATGGCTACACCTTC. Translated: CASSYSKSGRDYGYTF.

In its sample, this clonotype was seen many times. This chain uses TRBV28 with TRBJ2-3; D could derive from TRBD1 or TRBD2 (5 bases each). Between the trimmed V and J ends, which lost 4 bases and 0 bases, there was a span of 11 bases. The CDR3 is 15 amino acids. Germline lookup yields CDR1 MDHEN and CDR2 SYDVKM. In DNA, the CDR3 is TGTGCCAGCAGTTCGGGACGGATTAGCACAGATACGCAGTATTTT. Amino acid sequence: CASSSGRISTDTQYF.

This clonotype has a handful of counts. The germline gene is not matched at one end of the junction; a read error may be the cause. The V call is TRBV20-1, the J call TRBJ1-1; the D gene is possibly TRBD1 (6 bases). The germline gives CDR1 DFQATT, CDR2 SNEGSKA (reference sequence). The CDR3 runs 12 residues. This CDR3 is CSASLRDTEAFF. Written as DNA, the CDR3 is TGCAGTGCTAGTCTTCGGGACACAGAAGCTTTCTTT.

CDR3 region: CASSFRAPSEGQGLETQYF. DNA of the CDR3: TGTGCCAGCAGCTTTAGAGCCCCCTCGGAGGGACAGGGTTTAGAGACCCAGTACTTC. The V and J genes are TRBV11-2 and TRBJ2-5, with 9 bases matching TRBD1. V trimming: 3 bases; J trimming: 4 bases; junction bases outside the gene matches: 18. The length of the CDR3 is 19 residues. The germline V gene has CDR1 SGHAT and CDR2 FQNNGV.

The table lists this clonotype with a few counts. This chain connects TRBV29-1 to TRBJ2-7; D possibly corresponds to TRBD1 (5 bases). The length of the CDR3 is 15 residues. The V gene lost 6 bases and the J gene lost 1 base, with 19 bases spanning the gap. Germline V gene sequence: CDR1 SQVTM, CDR2 ANQGSEA. This CDR3 reads CSVVLGETESYEQYF. CDR3 DNA sequence: TGCAGCGTCGTTCTAGGGGAAACGGAATCCTACGAGCAGTACTTC.

In this sample, this clonotype turned up many times. V is TRBV25-1 and J is TRBJ2-7; 10 bases align to TRBD2. The CDR3 runs 15 residues. After removal of 3 bases from V and 3 bases from J, the junction contained 5 bases not matched to a gene. Germline CDR1 MGHDK, CDR2 SYGVNS. The CDR3 sequence: CASSDLGLADYEQYF. For the CDR3, the DNA is TGTGCCAGCAGTGACTTAGGACTAGCGGACTACGAGCAGTACTTC.

This clonotype was picked up a small number of times. This chain connects TRBV28 to TRBJ2-2; D call uncertain. V dropped 2 bases and J dropped 6 bases, with 10 bases sitting between them. Germline V CDR1 and CDR2: MDHEN, SYDVKM. This CDR3 comprises 14 residues. The CDR3 loop is CASSLLNSAGELFF. CDR3 nucleotide sequence: TGTGCCAGCAGTTTACTAAACTCCGCCGGGGAGCTGTTTTTT.